Below are 22 T cell receptor beta chains sequenced from a single sample in a study of OX40 agonist ivuxolimab in advanced cancers. The assay was immunoSEQ multiplex PCR, and TCRdb's table has in-frame clones only and misses some. The data show approximately 74,000 clones, with roughly 88% seen just once and around 2% held by the top ten. Sequenced material: CD4+ or CD8+ T cells sorted from blood, taken in a trial of the OX40 agonist ivuxolimab. The receptor source for this set is an adult with an advanced solid tumor such as melanoma, head and neck, liver or kidney cancer.

The V call is TRBV6-5, the J call TRBJ2-3; D might be TRBD2 (6 bases). The V end lost 4 bases, the J end lost 3 bases, and 14 bases lay between the germline ends. Germline CDR1 is MNHEY and CDR2 is SVGAGI. CDR3 size: 15 residues. CDR3 in amino acids: CASSSEGFSTDTQYF. In DNA, the CDR3 is TGTGCCAGCAGTTCGGAGGGGTTTTCGACAGATACGCAGTATTTT.

As DNA, the CDR3 is TGTGCCAGCAGCCCCCCAGGCGATGAGCAGTTCTTC. Translated, it gives CASSPPGDEQFF. The V gene is TRBV7-9, the J gene TRBJ2-1; D ambiguous. Trimming took 5 bases from V and 8 from J, leaving 10 bases between them. This CDR3 contains 12 residues. From germline, CDR1 is SEHNR and CDR2 FQNEAQ (reference sequence).

This rearrangement joins TRBV27 to TRBJ2-7, with D hard to call. The CDR3 covers 15 residues. Deletions cut 3 bases from V and 3 bases from J, with 15 bases between. CDR1 and CDR2 (germline): MNHEY, SMNVEV (reference sequence). The CDR3 here is CASSLRIEWGYEQYF. In DNA, the CDR3 is TGTGCCAGCAGTTTGAGGATCGAGTGGGGCTACGAGCAGTACTTC.

CDR3 DNA sequence: TGTGCCTTGGGGGCGGACAGTTACGAGCAGTACTTC. Translation gives CALGADSYEQYF. The V call is TRBV30, the J call TRBJ2-7; D possibly corresponds to TRBD1 (6 bases). This CDR3 has 12 amino acids. Trimming took off 7 bases at V and 4 bases at J, with 14 bases between the two ends. Germline loops: CDR1 GTSNPN, CDR2 SVGIG (reference sequence).

The chain is built from TRBV27 and TRBJ2-1; perhaps TRBD2 as D (6 bases). Deletions cut 0 bases from V and 10 bases from J, with 13 bases between. CDR1 and CDR2 (germline): MNHEY, SMNVEV (reference sequence). The CDR3 runs to 14 residues. CDR3 loop: CASSLSGFGGEQFF. Written as DNA, the CDR3 is TGTGCCAGCAGTTTATCAGGTTTCGGGGGAGAGCAGTTCTTC.

This clone was recorded only once. V and J are TRBV4-1 and TRBJ1-1; a weak D match, TRBD1 (6 bases). CDR1 and CDR2 from the germline V gene are MGHRA and YSYEKL. The CDR3 runs 16 residues. With 0 bases removed from V and 0 bases from J, the gap between germline ends came to 11 bases. The CDR3 reads CASSQDPQGMNTEAFF. Written as DNA, the CDR3 is TGCGCCAGCAGCCAAGATCCACAGGGTATGAACACTGAAGCTTTCTTT.

The genes are TRBV30 and TRBJ1-1; D uncertain. This CDR3 is 14 amino acids long. Looked up from germline, CDR1 is GTSNPN and CDR2 is SVGIG (reference sequence). The V and J ends lost 0 bases and 4 bases respectively, with 12 bases between them. The CDR3 sequence is CAWSVARPATEAFF. CDR3 sequence (DNA): TGTGCCTGGAGTGTAGCCCGCCCGGCCACTGAAGCTTTCTTT.

This clone was detected a few times. One end of the junction is discordant with germline, which a read error may explain. The V call is TRBV11-2, the J call TRBJ1-5, with D possibly being TRBD1 (5 bases). The CDR3 has 15 amino acids. Per germline, CDR1 SGHAT and CDR2 FQNNGV. This CDR3 reads CASSIDGGGRQPQHF. The CDR3 nucleotides are TGTGCCAGCAGCATAGATGGCGGGGGACGTCAGCCCCAGCATTTT.

J is TRBJ2-3 and V is TRBV2, with 9 bases that match TRBD1. The V and J ends lost 6 bases and 5 bases, in that order; junction bases with no gene match: 6. Germline V gene lookup returns CDR1 SNHLY and CDR2 FYNNEI. This CDR3 has 14 amino acids. CDR3 sequence: CASRDRQGVDTQYF. CDR3 DNA: TGTGCCAGCAGAGATCGACAGGGGGTAGATACGCAGTATTTT.

This rearrangement joins TRBV7-3 to TRBJ2-7; the match to TRBD1 covers 8 bases. This CDR3 spans 15 amino acids. J lost 2 bases, V lost 5 bases, and 8 bases had no gene match. Germline CDR1 reads SGHTA; CDR2 reads FQGTGA. The chain's CDR3 is CASSEQGAATYEQYF. CDR3 bases: TGTGCCAGCAGCGAGCAGGGGGCCGCGACCTACGAGCAGTACTTC.

The V and J genes are TRBV6-7 and TRBJ2-7; TRBD1 agrees at 12 bases. TRBV6-7 falls under the ORF class, with uncertain function. The trim removed 2 bases at V and 7 bases at J, leaving 9 bases unmatched. The CDR3 runs to 16 residues. CDR3 loop: CASSYVVGQGAREQYF. The CDR3 DNA sequence: TGTGCCAGCAGTTACGTGGTGGGACAGGGGGCGCGGGAGCAGTACTTC.

The rearrangement links TRBV2 to TRBJ2-5; the D gene is possibly TRBD2 (6 bases). Deletions cut 4 bases from V and 4 bases from J, with 10 bases between. Germline-derived CDR1 and CDR2 are SNHLY and FYNNEI. The CDR3 is made up of 13 amino acids. The CDR3 coding sequence is TGTGCCAGCAGTGGCACGGAGGGAGAGACCCAGTACTTC. It translates to CASSGTEGETQYF. Filled out from reference TRBV2 and TRBJ2-5, the complete variable domain reads EPEVTQTPSHQVTQMGQEVILRCVPISNHLYFYWYRQILGQKVEFLVSFYNNEISEKSEIFDDQFSVERPDGSNFTLKIRSTKLEDSAMYFCASSGTEGETQYFGPGTRLLVL.

The CDR3 is CAWSVKADLGNTIYF. DNA for the CDR3: TGTGCCTGGAGTGTAAAGGCAGACCTTGGAAACACCATATATTTT. V usage is TRBV30 and J usage is TRBJ1-3; D is uncertain. The CDR3 contains 15 residues. Trimming pared 0 bases from V and 3 bases from J, leaving 12 bases between. Germline loops: CDR1 GTSNPN, CDR2 SVGIG (reference sequence). Together with reference TRBV30 and TRBJ1-3, the CDR3 gives the full variable domain: SQTIHQWPATLVQPVGSPLSLECTVEGTSNPNLYWYRQAAGRGLQLLFYSVGIGQISSEVPQNLSASRPQDRQFILSSKKLLLSDSGFYLCAWSVKADLGNTIYFGEGSWLTVV.

J is TRBJ2-1 and V is TRBV11-3, with 14 bases that match TRBD2. V lost 5 bases and J lost 6; bases outside the gene matches: 9. Germline V CDR1 and CDR2: SGHNT, YENEEA. The CDR3 contains 17 residues. CDR3 in DNA: TGTGCCAGCAGCACGCTTGGGACTAGCGGGAGACCCAATGAGCAGTTCTTC. Residues: CASSTLGTSGRPNEQFF.

The gene calls are TRBV29-1 and TRBJ2-1; the match to TRBD2 covers 11 bases. The CDR3 loop spans 14 amino acids. The V gene end was trimmed by 6 bases and the J gene end by 5 bases; junction bases not matched to a gene: 6. Germline V gene data show CDR1 as SQVTM and CDR2 as ANQGSEA. The CDR3 reads CSVNGLAGNNEQFF. The CDR3 region has the DNA TGCAGCGTGAATGGACTAGCGGGTAACAATGAGCAGTTCTTC.

The V call is TRBV5-1, the J call TRBJ1-1, with D uncertain. The CDR3 length is 15 residues. Germline V gives CDR1 SGHRS, CDR2 YFSETQ. V lost 1 base, J lost 3 bases, and 13 bases lay in between. The DNA for the CDR3 is TGCGCCAGCAGCTTGAATCCCCCCCCATACACTGAAGCTTTCTTT. As protein: CASSLNPPPYTEAFF.

The gene calls are TRBV7-2 and TRBJ2-7; D might be TRBD2 (5 bases). The CDR3 runs to 13 residues. Trimming left V 7 bases short and J 0 bases short, with 10 bases between. CDR1 SGHTA and CDR2 FQGNSA come from the germline V gene. CDR3 nucleotide sequence: TGTGCCAGCAACAACCGGGGCTCCTACGAGCAGTACTTC. It translates to CASNNRGSYEQYF.

CDR3 loop: CASSERPRRATNEKLFF. CDR3 bases: TGTGCCAGCAGTGAACGGCCTCGACGGGCAACTAATGAAAAACTGTTTTTT. The chain uses TRBV6-1 and TRBJ1-4, with D hard to call. Germline V lookup: CDR1 MNHNS, CDR2 SASEGT. V lost 2 bases, J lost 0 bases, and 13 bases lay in between. The CDR3 has 17 amino acids.

The sample holds one count of this clone. The chain uses TRBV11-2 and TRBJ2-1; TRBD1 agrees at 7 bases. The CDR3 covers 16 residues. Losses at the gene ends were 1 base for V and 2 bases for J; bases not matched to a gene: 5. From germline, CDR1 is SGHAT and CDR2 FQNNGV. The CDR3, as DNA: TGTGCCAGCAGCTTAGCCACAGGGGTGACCTACAATGAGCAGTTCTTC. Its translation: CASSLATGVTYNEQFF.

The CDR3 nucleotides are TGTGCCAGCAGCTTGAGCGGAGGGGCCCAAGAGACCCAGTACTTC. It is translated as CASSLSGGAQETQYF. The J gene is TRBJ2-5, the V gene TRBV11-2, with a tentative D call TRBD2 (6 bases). In germline, CDR1 is SGHAT, CDR2 FQNNGV. The CDR3 consists of 15 residues. Between the trimmed V and J ends, which lost 3 bases and 1 base, there was a span of 12 bases.

This sequence joins TRBV10-3 and TRBJ1-1; TRBD1 matches 9 bases. Germline CDR1 and CDR2: ENHRY and SYGVKD. V lost 2 bases, J lost 1 base, and 5 bases stayed unmatched. The CDR3 sequence is 16 residues long. The CDR3 coding sequence is TGTGCCATCAGTGAGACAGGGGGCTGGGGGAACACTGAAGCTTTCTTT. Translated: CAISETGGWGNTEAFF.

V gene TRBV5-1 combines with J gene TRBJ1-2; D gene uncertain. Trimming cost V 1 base and J 4 bases, with 8 bases left between them. Germline CDR1 is SGHRS and CDR2 is YFSETQ. The length of the CDR3 is 13 residues. CDR3: CASSLYGAYGYTF. The CDR3 bases are TGCGCCAGCAGCTTGTACGGTGCCTATGGCTACACCTTC.